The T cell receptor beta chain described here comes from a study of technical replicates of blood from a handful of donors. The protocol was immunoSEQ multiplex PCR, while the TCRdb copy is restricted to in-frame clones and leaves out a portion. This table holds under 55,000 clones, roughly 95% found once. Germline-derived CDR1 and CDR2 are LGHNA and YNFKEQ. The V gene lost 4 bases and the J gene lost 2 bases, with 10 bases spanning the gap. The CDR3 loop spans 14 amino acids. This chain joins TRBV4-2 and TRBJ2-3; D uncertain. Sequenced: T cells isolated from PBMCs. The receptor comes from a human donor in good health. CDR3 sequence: CASSRIEPTDTQYF. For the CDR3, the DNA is TGTGCCAGCAGCCGCATCGAGCCCACAGATACGCAGTATTTT.